The rows below give T cell receptor beta chains drawn from one sample of a study of human T cells and chemical hapten exposure. TCRdb re-derived calls from the 5' RACE reads in MiXCR, one entry per CDR3 protein. The sample consists of 110,000 or so distinct CDR3 sequences, 15% to 20% of them appearing once. The receptors here all came from a human donor in good health. Each CDR3 is given with its conserved first and last residue. The order of the fields is V gene, clone size, CDR3 protein. Clone sizes are given selectively: once, few, many, or a class where the clone is expanded.

TRBV29-1,few,CSVEGAGTEAFF
TRBV4-1,few,CASMPDRDPYNEQFF
TRBV27,NA,CASSFEAGVTYGYTF
TRBV27,few,CASSLSTVRMTLYEQYF
TRBV27,few,CASSLPQQGYSYNEQFF
TRBV2,NA,CASMVPPLDTQYF
TRBV10-1,NA,CASSPTGAPGEQYF
TRBV27,NA,CASSFRLGNQPQHF
TRBV30,few,CAWIPGQGASGYTF
TRBV28,few,CASSLFGLLAKNIQYF
TRBV6-5,few,CASSSTTGPYEQYF
TRBV20-1,NA,CSAVTDPEGSPLHF
TRBV5-6,NA,CASSGALPPGTSGVSSYNEQFF
TRBV28,NA,CASSLENPAEAFF
TRBV20-1,NA,CSANRDGTDTQYF
TRBV2,few,CASKSQETQYF
TRBV7-2,many,CASSLAVGYGYTF
TRBV7-9,NA,CASRSGGHNSPLHF
TRBV20-1,few,CSARSLKVRGSYEQYF
TRBV4-1,few,CASSQSDTYEQYF
TRBV7-3,NA,CASSLTTLNRNEQFF
TRBV4-2,NA,CASSQVPGARDGYTF
TRBV12-3/TRBV12-4,NA,CASSSGARGYTF
TRBV29-1,few,CSVGQILREQFF
TRBV7-3,NA,CASSRPTSGRASDTQYF
TRBV7-3,NA,CASMNGQGGTGELFF
TRBV27,NA,CASSLSFRGLANNEQFF
TRBV12-3/TRBV12-4,few,CASRGTSGQETQYF
TRBV29-1,few,CSVKDRGHWNEQFF
TRBV7-6,NA,CASSSTDRGDDTQYF
TRBV6-6,NA,CASSYGVSLDTQYF
TRBV29-1,NA,CSVEPQGRAEAFF
TRBV21-1,few,CASSKETSMEGSTHQAFF
TRBV12-3/TRBV12-4,NA,CASSLAGGRSNEKLFF
TRBV24-1,NA,CATRGTSGTNEQFF
TRBV5-6,few,CASSLKRRGYTF
TRBV5-6,few,CASSLRRGANGGTQYF
TRBV6-5,many,CASSWTGRGYSGNTIYF
TRBV4-1,few,CASSSRDRTEAFF
TRBV14,NA,CASSHLWTGSHSKEKLFF
TRBV11-2,few,CASSLDLTLGDTQYF
TRBV28,NA,CASSSNYEQYF
TRBV5-4,many,CASSPGQGANSPLHF
TRBV29-1,few,CSVGQYITEAFF
TRBV7-9,NA,CASSSRKYGSRQGSYNEQFF
TRBV5-1,NA,CASSLSIVSYEQYF
TRBV28,NA,CASSTIGSGNTIYF